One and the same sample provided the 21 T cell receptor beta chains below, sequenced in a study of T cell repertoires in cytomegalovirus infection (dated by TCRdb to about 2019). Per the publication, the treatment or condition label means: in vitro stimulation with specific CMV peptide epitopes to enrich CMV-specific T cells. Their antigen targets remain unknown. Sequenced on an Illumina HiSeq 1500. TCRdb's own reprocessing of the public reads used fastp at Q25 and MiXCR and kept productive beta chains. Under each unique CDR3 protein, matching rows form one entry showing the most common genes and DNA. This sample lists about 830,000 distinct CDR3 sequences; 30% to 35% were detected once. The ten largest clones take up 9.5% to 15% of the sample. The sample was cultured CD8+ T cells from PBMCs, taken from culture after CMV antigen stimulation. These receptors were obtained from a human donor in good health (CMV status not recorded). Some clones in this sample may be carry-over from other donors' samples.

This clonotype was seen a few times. CDR3 residues: CASSLRRASVYYNEQFF. The DNA for the CDR3 is TGTGCCAGCAGCTTAAGAAGGGCTAGCGTTTACTACAATGAGCAGTTCTTC. The J gene is TRBJ2-1, the V gene TRBV7-6, with TRBD2 as a possible D gene (6 bases). The V and J ends lost 2 bases and 3 bases respectively, with 17 bases between them. The CDR3 loop spans 17 amino acids. Germline V gene lookup returns CDR1 SGHVS and CDR2 FNYEAQ.

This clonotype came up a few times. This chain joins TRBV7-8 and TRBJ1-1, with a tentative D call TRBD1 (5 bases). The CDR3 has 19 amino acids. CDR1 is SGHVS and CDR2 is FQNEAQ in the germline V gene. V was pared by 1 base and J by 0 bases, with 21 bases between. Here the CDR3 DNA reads TGTGCCAGCAGCTTAGGTTGGGCAGGGTCGTGGTCTATGAACACTGAAGCTTTCTTT. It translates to CASSLGWAGSWSMNTEAFF.

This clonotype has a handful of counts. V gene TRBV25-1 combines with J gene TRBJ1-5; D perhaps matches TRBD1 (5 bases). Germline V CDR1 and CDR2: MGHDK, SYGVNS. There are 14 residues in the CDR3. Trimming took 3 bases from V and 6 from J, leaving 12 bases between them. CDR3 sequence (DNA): TGTGCCAGCAGTGACTGGGGGGAGTTTCAGCCCCAGCATTTT. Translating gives CASSDWGEFQPQHF.

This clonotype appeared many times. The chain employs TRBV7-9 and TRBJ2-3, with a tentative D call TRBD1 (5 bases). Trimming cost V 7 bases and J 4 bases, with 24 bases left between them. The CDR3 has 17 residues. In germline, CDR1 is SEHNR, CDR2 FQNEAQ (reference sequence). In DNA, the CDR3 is TGTGCCAGCAAGGACGCTAAGGCAGGGCCGTTTTCAGATACGCAGTATTTT. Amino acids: CASKDAKAGPFSDTQYF.

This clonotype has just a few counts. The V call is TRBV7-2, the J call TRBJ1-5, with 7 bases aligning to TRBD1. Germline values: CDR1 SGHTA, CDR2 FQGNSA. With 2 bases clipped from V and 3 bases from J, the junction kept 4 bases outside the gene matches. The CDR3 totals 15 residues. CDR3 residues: CASSLNRGLNQPQHF. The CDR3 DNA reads TGTGCCAGCAGCTTAAACAGGGGCCTCAATCAGCCCCAGCATTTT. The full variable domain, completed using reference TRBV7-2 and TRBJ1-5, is GAGVSQSPSNKVTEKGKDVELRCDPISGHTALYWYRQSLGQGLEFLIYFQGNSAPDKSGLPSDRFSAERTGGSVSTLTIQRTQQEDSAVYLCASSLNRGLNQPQHFGDGTRLSIL.

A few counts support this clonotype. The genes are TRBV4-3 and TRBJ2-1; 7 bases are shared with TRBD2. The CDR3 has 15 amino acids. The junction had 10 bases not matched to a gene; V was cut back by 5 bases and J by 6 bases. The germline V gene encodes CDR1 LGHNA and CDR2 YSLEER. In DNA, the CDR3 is TGCGCCAGCAGCGCCCGGAGGGCTAGCGGCAATGAGCAGTTCTTC. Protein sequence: CASSARRASGNEQFF.

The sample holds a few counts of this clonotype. The CDR3 coding sequence is TGCGCCAGCAGCTTGGCGCGGGGCGTGCCCCCTGAAGCTTTCTTT. This translates into CASSLARGVPPEAFF. The chain employs TRBV5-1 and TRBJ1-1; tentative D call: TRBD1 (5 bases). From germline, CDR1 is SGHRS and CDR2 YFSETQ. The CDR3 runs to 15 residues. V lost 0 bases and J lost 6, with 15 bases in between. Looking up the rest from reference TRBV5-1 and TRBJ1-1 gives the full variable domain: KAGVTQTPRYLIKTRGQQVTLSCSPISGHRSVSWYQQTPGQGLQFLFEYFSETQRNKGNFPGRFSGRQFSNSRSEMNVSTLELGDSALYLCASSLARGVPPEAFFGQGTRLTVV.

CDR3 sequence reads: CASTSRLDTQYF. CDR3 coding DNA: TGTGCCAGCACTTCCAGATTGGATACGCAGTATTTT. The rearrangement joins TRBV7-6 to TRBJ2-3; D unclear. The germline V and J ends were trimmed by 7 bases and 6 bases, with 11 bases remaining between them. CDR1 is SGHVS, CDR2 FNYEAQ, per germline. The CDR3 runs 12 residues.

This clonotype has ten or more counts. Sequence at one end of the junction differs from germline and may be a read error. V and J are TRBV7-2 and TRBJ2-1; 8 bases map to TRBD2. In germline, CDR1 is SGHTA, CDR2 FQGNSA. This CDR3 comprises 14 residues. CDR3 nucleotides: TGTGCCAGCAGCGTAGCGGGACATTACAATGAGCAGTTCTTC. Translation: CASSVAGHYNEQFF.

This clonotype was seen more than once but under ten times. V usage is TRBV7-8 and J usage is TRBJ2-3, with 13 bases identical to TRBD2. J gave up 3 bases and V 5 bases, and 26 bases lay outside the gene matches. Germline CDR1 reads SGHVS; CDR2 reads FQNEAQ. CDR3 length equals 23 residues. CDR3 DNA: TGTGCCAGCAGCCCCTTAGTGGGGCCACTAGCGGGGGGGAAAAGAACCGGAACAGATACGCAGTATTTT. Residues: CASSPLVGPLAGGKRTGTDTQYF.

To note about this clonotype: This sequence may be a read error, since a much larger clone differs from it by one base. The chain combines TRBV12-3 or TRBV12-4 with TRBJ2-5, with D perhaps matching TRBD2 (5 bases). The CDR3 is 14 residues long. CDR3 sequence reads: CASGLGRGQETQYF. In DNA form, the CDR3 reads TGTGCCAGCGGTTTAGGCCGGGGACAAGAGACCCAGTACTTC.

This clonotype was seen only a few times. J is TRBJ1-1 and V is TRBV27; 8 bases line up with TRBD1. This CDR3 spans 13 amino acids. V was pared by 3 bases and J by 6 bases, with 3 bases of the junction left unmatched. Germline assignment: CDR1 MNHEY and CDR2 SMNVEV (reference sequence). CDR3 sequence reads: CASSLSGGSEAFF. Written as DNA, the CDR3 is TGTGCCAGCAGTTTGTCAGGGGGCTCTGAAGCTTTCTTT.

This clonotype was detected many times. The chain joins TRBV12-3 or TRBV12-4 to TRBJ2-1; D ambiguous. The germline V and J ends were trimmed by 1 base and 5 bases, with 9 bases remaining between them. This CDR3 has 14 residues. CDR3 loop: CASSLVGFHNEQFF. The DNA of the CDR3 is TGTGCCAGCAGTTTAGTAGGCTTCCACAATGAGCAGTTCTTC.

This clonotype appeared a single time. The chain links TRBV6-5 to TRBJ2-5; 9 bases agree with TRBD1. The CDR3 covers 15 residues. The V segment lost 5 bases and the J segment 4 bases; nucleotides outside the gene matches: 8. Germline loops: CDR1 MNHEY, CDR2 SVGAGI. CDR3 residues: CASSDGTGMIETQYF. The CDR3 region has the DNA TGTGCCAGCAGTGACGGGACAGGGATGATAGAGACCCAGTACTTC.

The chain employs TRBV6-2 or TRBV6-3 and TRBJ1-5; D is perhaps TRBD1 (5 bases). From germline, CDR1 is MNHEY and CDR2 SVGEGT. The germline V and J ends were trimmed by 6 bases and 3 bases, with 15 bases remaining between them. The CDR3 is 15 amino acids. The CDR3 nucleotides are TGTGCCAGCAGCGGACTCGGGGGATTCAATCAGCCCCAGCATTTT. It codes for CASSGLGGFNQPQHF.

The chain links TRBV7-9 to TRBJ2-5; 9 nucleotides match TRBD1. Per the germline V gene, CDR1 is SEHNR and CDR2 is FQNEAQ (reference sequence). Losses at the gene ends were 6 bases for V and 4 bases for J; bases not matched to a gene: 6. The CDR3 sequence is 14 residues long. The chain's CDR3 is CASSYRDRVETQYF. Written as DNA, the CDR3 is TGTGCCAGCAGTTACCGGGACAGGGTAGAGACCCAGTACTTC. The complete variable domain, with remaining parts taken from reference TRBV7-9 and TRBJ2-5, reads DTGVSQNPRHKITKRGQNVTFRCDPISEHNRLYWYRQTLGQGPEFLTYFQNEAQLEKSRLLSDRFSAERPKGSFSTLEIQRTEQGDSAMYLCASSYRDRVETQYFGPGTRLLVL.

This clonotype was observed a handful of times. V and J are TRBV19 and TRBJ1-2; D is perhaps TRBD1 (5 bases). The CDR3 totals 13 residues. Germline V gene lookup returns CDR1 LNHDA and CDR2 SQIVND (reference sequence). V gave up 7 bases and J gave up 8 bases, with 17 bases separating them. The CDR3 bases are TGTGCCAGTACCCCGGACAACCCGAGGGGCTACACCTTC. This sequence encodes CASTPDNPRGYTF.

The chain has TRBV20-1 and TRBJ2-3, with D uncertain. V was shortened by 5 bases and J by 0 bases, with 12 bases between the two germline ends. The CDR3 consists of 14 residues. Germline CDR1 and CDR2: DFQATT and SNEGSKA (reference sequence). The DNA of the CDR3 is TGCAGTGCTCGACCCCGGGCTAGCACAGATACGCAGTATTTT. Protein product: CSARPRASTDTQYF.

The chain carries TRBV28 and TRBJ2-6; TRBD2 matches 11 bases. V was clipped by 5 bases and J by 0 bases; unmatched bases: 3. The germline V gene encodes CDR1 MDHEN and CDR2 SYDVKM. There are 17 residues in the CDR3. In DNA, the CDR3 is TGTGCCAGCAGTATTAGCGGGGGGGCCTCTGGGGCCAACGTCCTGACTTTC. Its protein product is CASSISGGASGANVLTF.

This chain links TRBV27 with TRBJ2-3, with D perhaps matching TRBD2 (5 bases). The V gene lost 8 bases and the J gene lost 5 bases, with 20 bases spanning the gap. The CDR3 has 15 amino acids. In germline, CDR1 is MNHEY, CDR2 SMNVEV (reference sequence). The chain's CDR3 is CASGWPGSGRDTQYF. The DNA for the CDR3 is TGTGCCAGCGGATGGCCGGGATCCGGACGAGATACGCAGTATTTT.

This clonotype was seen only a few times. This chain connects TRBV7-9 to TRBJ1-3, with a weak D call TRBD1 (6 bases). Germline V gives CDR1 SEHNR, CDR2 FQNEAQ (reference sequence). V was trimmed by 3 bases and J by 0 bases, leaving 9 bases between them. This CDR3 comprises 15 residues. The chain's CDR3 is CASSFGQYSGNTIYF. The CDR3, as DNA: TGTGCCAGCAGCTTTGGACAGTACTCTGGAAACACCATATATTTT.